The sample holds one count of the clone carrying this TCR beta chain. Its antigen is not known. Trimming at V came to 4 bases and at J to 2 bases, leaving 9 bases not matched to a gene. There are 16 residues in the CDR3. CDR1 and CDR2 from the germline V gene are SGDLS and YYNGEE. The sample comes from a study of T cell responses to AZD1222 COVID-19 vaccine. Study results and caveats: Targeting of unmutated variant regions was reportedly seen in nearly half of spike-specific TCRs. CD4 TCRs associated with vaccination spanned spike, dominating at 160-218 and 743-854. There were repertoire samples only from the period after the peak T cell response.

Libraries were prepared by immunoSEQ multiplex PCR; TCRdb keeps only in-frame clonotypes and omits some of them. The sample carries around 90,000 clones, 88% recorded once. The sequence derives from an adult in good health. Sample: peripheral blood, taken on day 0 of AZD1222 vaccination. The gene calls are TRBV9 and TRBJ2-3; 8 positions agree with TRBD2. The CDR3, as DNA: TGTGCCAGCAGCTTCACGGGGGGGTGGAACACAGATACGCAGTATTTT. Protein product: CASSFTGGWNTDTQYF.